The 25 T cell receptor beta chains presented below share a single source sample, sequenced in a study of regulatory T cells in long-lasting Graves disease. The time point: persistent/refractory GD, antithyroid drugs over 5 years with positive TRAb. From PBMCs, RNA was extracted and then used to make the TCR library. For TCR beta, libraries came from iRepertoire HTBI primers and Arm-PCR of CDR3 regions. TCRdb passed the multiplex PCR reads through MiXCR, listing each CDR3 protein once. The sample contains around 450,000 distinct CDR3 sequences, about 22% of which appear only once. This material consisted of peripheral blood mononuclear cells (PBMCs), taken when the disease was refractory, from a patient treated with antithyroid drugs. These TCRs come from a female donor with Graves disease.

This clonotype came up many times. The V gene is TRBV12-5, the J gene TRBJ1-5, with D possibly TRBD1 on 6 matching bases. CDR1 LGHNT and CDR2 FRNRAP come from the germline V gene. V was trimmed by 8 bases and J by 9 bases, leaving 29 bases between them. The CDR3 covers 17 residues. This chain's CDR3 is CASRFDRGGGPPWPQHF. The CDR3 DNA reads as TGTGCTAGTCGGTTTGACCGTGGAGGGGGGCCACCATGGCCCCAGCATTTT.

This clonotype was recorded many times. This chain uses TRBV6-5 with TRBJ2-7, with D perhaps given as TRBD1 or TRBD2 (5 bases each). Germline lookup yields CDR1 MNHEY and CDR2 SVGAGI. The CDR3 covers 13 residues. With 3 bases removed from V and 4 bases from J, the gap between germline ends came to 10 bases. CDR3 sequence (DNA): TGTGCCAGCAGTTATCGGGACGGGTACGAGCAGTACTTC. Protein product: CASSYRDGYEQYF.

This clonotype was seen a handful of times. V is TRBV29-1 and J is TRBJ1-1; D remains unclear. V gave up 5 bases and J gave up 1 base, with 17 bases separating them. The CDR3 sequence is 15 residues long. Germline V CDR1 and CDR2: SQVTM, ANQGSEA. The CDR3 sequence: CSVSSNRGKNTEAFF. CDR3 nucleotides: TGCAGCGTTTCCTCCAACCGGGGAAAGAACACTGAAGCTTTCTTT.

A note on this clonotype: One end of the junction does not line up with germline, which may come from a read error. CDR3 residues: CSVRRGLVTSPLHF. In DNA, the CDR3 is TGCAGTGTTAGAAGGGGGCTTGTTACCTCACCCCTCCACTTT. The chain recombines TRBV20-1 with TRBJ1-6, with TRBD1 matching over 7 bases. Looked up from germline, CDR1 is DFQATT and CDR2 is SNEGSKA (reference sequence). The CDR3 loop spans 14 amino acids.

A note on this clonotype: A single base separates this from a much larger clone, so it may be a read error. The V call is TRBV28, the J call TRBJ1-1, with a possible D match to TRBD1 (6 bases). In germline, CDR1 is MDHEN, CDR2 SYDVKM. The ends were cut back, 7 bases at V and 1 base at J, with 10 bases in the middle. This CDR3 is built from 13 residues. The CDR3 DNA reads TGTGCCAGCACCACACAGGGGAACACTGAAGCTTTCTTT. Translated, it gives CASTTQGNTEAFF.

Notes on this clonotype: One end of the junction fails to match germline, which may point to a read error. The V call is TRBV11-2, the J call TRBJ2-5; no definite D call. From germline, CDR1 is SGHAT and CDR2 FQNNGV. The CDR3 is made up of 14 amino acids. CDR3 in amino acids: CASSLFAYQETRYF. As DNA, the CDR3 is TGTGCCAGCAGCTTATTCGCATACCAAGAGACCCGGTACTTC.

This chain links TRBV12-3 or TRBV12-4 with TRBJ1-4; TRBD1 matches at 10 bases. The J segment lost 8 bases and the V segment lost 7 bases, leaving 10 bases of the junction unmatched. The CDR3 sequence is 15 residues long. CDR3 in DNA: TGTGCCAGCACCCAAAGGACAGGGGGGGGGGAAAAACTGTTTTTT. Its translation: CASTQRTGGGEKLFF.

This clonotype came up a few times. J is TRBJ1-2 and V is TRBV3-1; TRBD1 matches at 9 bases. Germline V gene data show CDR1 as LGHDT and CDR2 as YNNKEL (reference sequence). Trimming took 3 bases from V and 2 from J; bases not matched to a gene: 4. The CDR3 runs 15 residues. The CDR3 reads CASSHHDRGNYGYTF. CDR3 bases: TGTGCCAGCAGCCATCACGACAGGGGGAACTATGGCTACACCTTC.

This clonotype was detected many times. This chain links TRBV12-3 or TRBV12-4 with TRBJ2-2; TRBD1 aligns across 10 bases. The CDR3 spans 18 residues. With 5 bases clipped from V and 2 bases from J, the junction kept 11 bases outside the gene matches. CDR3 coding DNA: TGTGCCAGCAGTGCACAACCGGGACAGGGGTTTAACACCGGGGAGCTGTTTTTT. Its translation is CASSAQPGQGFNTGELFF.

This clonotype was seen at least ten times. V gene TRBV6-2 or TRBV6-3 combines with J gene TRBJ1-1; TRBD1 agrees at 12 bases. V shed 2 bases, J shed 3 bases, and the junction held 4 bases outside the gene matches. The CDR3 has 16 amino acids. CDR1 and CDR2 from the germline V gene are MNHEY and SVGEGT. The CDR3 spells CASSYGTGGADTEAFF. The CDR3 nucleotides read TGTGCCAGCAGTTACGGGACAGGGGGCGCGGACACTGAAGCTTTCTTT.

The genes are TRBV20-1 and TRBJ2-2; 9 nucleotides line up with TRBD1. Germline CDR1 DFQATT, CDR2 SNEGSKA (reference sequence). This CDR3 is 14 amino acids long. Trimming at V came to 3 bases and at J to 7 bases, leaving 6 bases not matched to a gene. In DNA form, the CDR3 reads TGCAGTGCTAGGGGGACAGGGTCGGGCGGGGAGCTGTTTTTT. Protein: CSARGTGSGGELFF.

A few counts support this clonotype. J is TRBJ1-4 and V is TRBV6-2 or TRBV6-3; tentatively, D is TRBD1 (5 bases). The CDR3 length is 13 residues. Germline V gives CDR1 MNHEY, CDR2 SVGEGT. V lost 5 bases, J lost 7 bases, and 11 bases lay in between. DNA of the CDR3: TGTGCCAGCAGTCGGGGGTGGGTTGAAAAACTGTTTTTT. Protein: CASSRGWVEKLFF.

The J gene is TRBJ1-2, the V gene TRBV20-1; no reliable D call. The CDR3 consists of 12 residues. V was cut by 6 bases and J by 5 bases, with 13 bases left in between. Looked up from germline, CDR1 is DFQATT and CDR2 is SNEGSKA (reference sequence). The CDR3 DNA reads TGCAGTGCCAGAATCCCGACATATGGCTACACCTTC. Its translation: CSARIPTYGYTF.

The table lists this clonotype with many counts. The chain couples TRBV6-2 or TRBV6-3 to TRBJ1-4; D is unresolved. CDR3 length equals 14 residues. V gave up 4 bases and J gave up 0 bases, with 6 bases separating them. Germline CDR1 reads MNHEY; CDR2 reads SVGEGT. This CDR3 reads CASSSVTTNEKLFF. CDR3 DNA sequence: TGTGCCAGCAGTTCGGTGACAACTAATGAAAAACTGTTTTTT.

This clonotype was seen repeatedly, ten times or more. One end of the junction does not line up with germline, which may come from a read error. The V gene is TRBV19, the J gene TRBJ1-1; D is perhaps TRBD1 (6 bases). The CDR3 is 14 amino acids. The V gene's germline CDR1 is LNHDA and CDR2 SQIVND (reference sequence). The CDR3 here is CASSIGGANTEAFF. CDR3 bases: TGTGCCAGTAGTATCGGGGGGGCGAACACCGAAGCTTTCTTT. Together with reference TRBV19 and TRBJ1-1, the CDR3 gives the full variable domain: DGGITQSPKYLFRKEGQNVTLSCEQNLNHDAMYWYRQDPGQGLRLIYYSQIVNDFQKGDIAEGYSVSREKKESFPLTVTSAQKNPTAFYLCASSIGGANTEAFFGQGTRLTVV.

The V call is TRBV24-1, the J call TRBJ2-2, with 10 bases fitting TRBD1. V shed 1 base and J 5 bases; nucleotides not matched to a gene: 9. Germline V gene sequence: CDR1 KGHDR, CDR2 SFDVKD. The CDR3 sequence is 18 residues long. The CDR3 DNA follows: TGTGCCACCAGTGATTTCCGCCGGGACAGGGGAGGAACCGGGGAGCTGTTTTTT. Translating gives CATSDFRRDRGGTGELFF.

This clonotype was detected ten times or more. The V call is TRBV6-5, the J call TRBJ2-7; possible D gene TRBD2, 6 bases. The CDR3 is 14 amino acids. Trimming cost V 2 bases and J 1 base, with 9 bases left between them. The germline V gene encodes CDR1 MNHEY and CDR2 SVGAGI. The CDR3 protein is CASSYEEGSYEQYF. The CDR3 DNA reads as TGTGCCAGCAGTTACGAGGAGGGGTCCTACGAGCAGTACTTC.

The V and J genes are TRBV6-2 or TRBV6-3 and TRBJ1-1, with 8 nucleotides matching TRBD1. Unmatched junction bases numbered 7, after V lost 1 base and J lost 3 bases. The CDR3 totals 16 residues. Germline V gene lookup returns CDR1 MNHEY and CDR2 SVGEGT. This CDR3 reads CASSYWWDRRDTEAFF. The CDR3 nucleotides are TGTGCCAGCAGTTACTGGTGGGACAGGAGGGACACTGAAGCTTTCTTT.

There are many counts of this clonotype. This chain joins TRBV7-8 and TRBJ2-5; no clear D gene. The CDR3 length is 13 residues. The germline CDR1 and CDR2 sequences are SGHVS and FQNEAQ. Trimming shortened V by 2 bases and J by 4 bases, and 8 bases separated the two germline ends. The CDR3 region has the DNA TGTGCCAGCAGCTTAACCTTCGGAGAGACCCAGTACTTC. It translates to CASSLTFGETQYF.

This clonotype has just a few counts. The genes are TRBV30 and TRBJ2-5; TRBD2 aligns across 11 bases. The junction had 8 bases not matched to a gene; V was cut back by 4 bases and J by 7 bases. This CDR3 spans 14 amino acids. Germline V gene lookup returns CDR1 GTSNPN and CDR2 SVGIG (reference sequence). CDR3 sequence (DNA): TGTGCCTGGAATAGCGGGAGGGCCGTCGGGACCCAGTACTTC. As protein: CAWNSGRAVGTQYF.

This chain joins TRBV14 and TRBJ2-7; no clear D gene. The length of the CDR3 is 17 residues. V gave up 3 bases and J gave up 0 bases, with 18 bases separating them. Germline CDR1 SGHDN, CDR2 FVKESK. The CDR3 reads CASSHRVVRFPSYEQYF. The CDR3 DNA reads as TGTGCCAGCAGCCATAGAGTCGTCCGGTTCCCCTCCTACGAGCAGTACTTC.

The V call is TRBV3-1, the J call TRBJ2-6, with 7 bases aligning to TRBD2. CDR3 length: 14 amino acids. V gave up 4 bases and J gave up 12 bases; unmatched junction bases: 9. Germline loops: CDR1 LGHDT, CDR2 YNNKEL (reference sequence). CDR3 in amino acids: CASSPSGGSAVLTF. As DNA, the CDR3 is TGTGCCAGCAGCCCCTCCGGGGGGAGTGCCGTCCTGACTTTC.

V usage is TRBV5-1 and J usage is TRBJ1-2, with D unclear. The V end lost 1 base, the J end lost 6 bases, and 13 bases lay between the germline ends. There are 14 residues in the CDR3. Germline V gene data show CDR1 as SGHRS and CDR2 as YFSETQ. CDR3 sequence reads: CASSLFGVRDGYTF. The CDR3 region has the DNA TGCGCCAGCAGCTTGTTCGGGGTTCGGGATGGCTACACCTTC.

The gene calls are TRBV4-1 and TRBJ1-1; D is unresolved. V lost 5 bases and J lost 7, with 23 bases in between. Per the germline V gene, CDR1 is MGHRA and CDR2 is YSYEKL. The CDR3 spans 16 residues. Here the CDR3 DNA reads TGCGCCAGCAGCGGCCTGGATTGGGTACCGGGAGTTGAAGCTTTCTTT. Its protein is CASSGLDWVPGVEAFF.

This clonotype was seen only a few times. V is TRBV27 and J is TRBJ2-4; D is unresolved. Trimming stripped 5 bases from V and 0 bases from J, with 20 bases between. The CDR3 length is 18 residues. Per the germline V gene, CDR1 is MNHEY and CDR2 is SMNVEV (reference sequence). CDR3 DNA: TGTGCCAGCAGTCCGATCGCGCCCAGTGGGCAAGCCAAAAACATTCAGTACTTC. This translates into CASSPIAPSGQAKNIQYF.